This paragraph reports one TCR beta chain. The antigen remains undetermined. This sample stems from a study of siplizumab effects on memory and regulatory T cells. Notes on the study in general: Most proliferating CD4+ or CD8+ clones, roughly 75-95%, had no naive or memory assignment. Researchers could map only a minor fraction of alloreactive clones to unstimulated subsets. The study found naive T cells seemingly more diverse than memory cells and seemingly major alloresponse contributors.

The J segment lost 4 bases and the V segment lost 3 bases, leaving 2 bases of the junction unmatched. The CDR3 loop spans 14 amino acids. Looked up from germline, CDR1 is MNHEY and CDR2 is SMNVEV (reference sequence). The table came from immunoSEQ multiplex PCR; TCRdb's copy has only in-frame clones and leaves some out. The sample contains roughly 120,000 clones, about 95% of which appear only once. The sequencing input was non-Treg CD4+ T cells sorted from blood. The source is a human donor in good health. The chain employs TRBV27 and TRBJ2-4, with 8 bases identical to TRBD1. In DNA form, the CDR3 reads TGTGCCAGCAGTTTGGGACAGGTGAAAAACATTCAGTACTTC. As protein: CASSLGQVKNIQYF.